A selection of T cell receptor beta chains follows, all from one sample in a study of OX40 agonist ivuxolimab in advanced cancers. Clones were read by immunoSEQ multiplex PCR, and TCRdb kept only the in-frame ones, dropping some. Among roughly 9,300 clones listed, approximately 63% were seen once. The sample here was CD4+ or CD8+ T cells sorted from blood, taken in a trial of the OX40 agonist ivuxolimab. Receptors originate from an adult with an advanced solid tumor such as melanoma, head and neck, liver or kidney cancer. Both conserved end residues are part of each CDR3. A D gene is named only where the DNA matches it firmly. Clone size appears in some rows only: once, few, many, or a class for an expanded clone.

clone_size	j_call	v_call	d_call	cdr3_nt	cdr3_aa
few	TRBJ2-5	TRBV27	-	TGTGCCAGCAGACTCCTTGGGCAAGAGACCCAGTACTTC	CASRLLGQETQYF
-	TRBJ2-4	TRBV2	TRBD2	TGTGCCGGAATCCGAGTAGCGGGAGCCAAAAACATTCAGTACTTC	CAGIRVAGAKNIQYF
few	TRBJ2-1	TRBV7-3	-	TGTGCCAGCAGTGAGATGGGAGATGAGCAGTTCTTC	CASSEMGDEQFF
once	TRBJ2-2	TRBV7-9	-	TGTGCCAGCAGCAAAACACCAGGCACCGGGGAGCTGTTTTTT	CASSKTPGTGELFF
-	TRBJ2-2	TRBV10-3	-	TGTGCCAGCAGTCTTGGAGGAACCGGGGAGCTGTTTTTT	CASSLGGTGELFF
-	TRBJ1-5	TRBV7-2	-	TGTGCCAGCAGCTACACCATTACCAGGTGTAAACAGCCCCAGCATTTT	CASSYTITRCKQPQHF
-	TRBJ1-1	TRBV5-1	-	TGCGCCAGCAGCTTGGAGGGGAAGAACACTGAAGCTTTCTTT	CASSLEGKNTEAFF
-	TRBJ2-6	TRBV19	-	TGTGCCAGTAGTCCAGTTCCTATTTTTGGGGCCAACGTCCTGACTTTC	CASSPVPIFGANVLTF
-	TRBJ2-2	TRBV6-5	TRBD1	TGTGCCAGCAGTCCGTCCACAGGGGTCACCGGGGAGCTGTTTTTT	CASSPSTGVTGELFF
-	TRBJ1-3	TRBV6-5	-	TGTGCCAGCAGTTACTCGGCTGGGTTTGGAAACACCATATATTTT	CASSYSAGFGNTIYF
-	TRBJ2-1	TRBV5-4	TRBD2	TGTGCCAGCAGCCTAGCGGGTGCCTACAATGAGCAGTTCTTC	CASSLAGAYNEQFF
once	TRBJ2-1	TRBV7-9	TRBD2	TGTGCCAGCAGCTCCAGCGGGAGGGTCAATGAGCAGTTCTTC	CASSSSGRVNEQFF
few	TRBJ1-2	TRBV10-3	-	TGTGCCATCAGTGAGTCAGGCTTCGGGACAAACTATGGCTACACCTTC	CAISESGFGTNYGYTF
-	TRBJ2-7	TRBV7-9	-	TGTGCCAGCAGTGTTCGCGACTACGAGCAGTACTTC	CASSVRDYEQYF
-	TRBJ1-5	TRBV5-1	TRBD1	TGCGCCAGCAGATCTGGGACAGGGAGCCTGCAGCCCCAGCATTTT	CASRSGTGSLQPQHF
-	TRBJ2-1	TRBV7-9	TRBD2	TGTGCCAGCAGCCAAGGACTAGCGGGAGGTACCGGACTGGGGCGGCAGTTCTTC	CASSQGLAGGTGLGRQFF
-	TRBJ2-7	TRBV7-9	-	TGTGCCAGCAGCCCAGGATACGAGCAGTACTTC	CASSPGYEQYF
-	TRBJ2-5	TRBV7-8	-	TGTGCCAGCAGCCCATTCGGTGGCAGCGGGGAGACCCAGTACTTC	CASSPFGGSGETQYF
few	TRBJ1-1	TRBV11-2	-	TGTGCCAGCAGCGGCATCAGGGGAGCTGAAGCTTTCTTT	CASSGIRGAEAFF
-	TRBJ2-5	TRBV18	TRBD2	TGTGCCAGCTCACAGACTAGCGGGCATAAAGAGACCCAGTACTTC	CASSQTSGHKETQYF
many	TRBJ1-4	TRBV27	TRBD1	TGTGCCAGCAGTTTCCGACCGGGACAGGGTTATGAAAAACTGTTTTTT	CASSFRPGQGYEKLFF
few	TRBJ2-7	TRBV19	-	TGTGCCAGTACCACAGGGGCTAGCGGTGTCCTTGACGAGCAGTACTTC	CASTTGASGVLDEQYF
few	TRBJ1-2	TRBV9	-	TGTGCCAGCAGCCCTAATGACAGCGGCTATGGCTACACCTTC	CASSPNDSGYGYTF
-	TRBJ2-7	TRBV27	-	TGTGCCAGCAGTCACGCCCCCTCCTACGAGCAGTACTTC	CASSHAPSYEQYF
-	TRBJ1-4	TRBV5-1	-	TGCGCCAGCAGCTTGTATGGGGGCGCGGGGGAAAAACTGTTTTTT	CASSLYGGAGEKLFF
few	TRBJ1-2	TRBV29-1	-	TGCAGCGTTGACGGGTTGAAGTATGGCTACACCTTC	CSVDGLKYGYTF
-	TRBJ2-1	TRBV5-1	-	TGCGCCAGCAGCTGGGACCTGGCCGATGAGCAGTTCTTC	CASSWDLADEQFF
-	TRBJ2-2	TRBV19	-	TGTGCCAGTAGTTATGGAGTGGCCGGGGAGCTGTTTTTT	CASSYGVAGELFF
-	TRBJ2-7	TRBV19	-	TGTGCCAGTAGCGTACAGGGAGTCGGCGAGCAGTACTTC	CASSVQGVGEQYF
few	TRBJ2-3	TRBV6-5	-	TGTGCCAGCTCACACAGTTTCACAGATACGCAGTATTTT	CASSHSFTDTQYF
-	TRBJ2-1	TRBV2	-	TGTGCCAGCAGTGAAGCAGTCAATGAGCAGTTCTTC	CASSEAVNEQFF
few	TRBJ1-3	TRBV6-5	-	TGTGCCAGCAGTTACTCGACAGGCTCTGGAAACACCATATATTTT	CASSYSTGSGNTIYF
-	TRBJ1-4	TRBV4-1	-	TGCGCCAGCAGCCAATGGGCAGCTAATGAAAAACTGTTTTTT	CASSQWAANEKLFF
-	TRBJ2-2	TRBV9	-	TGTGCCAGCAGCGTAGCAATTAGCGGGAACACCGGGGAGCTGTTTTTT	CASSVAISGNTGELFF
-	TRBJ2-3	TRBV27	-	TGTGCCAGCAGTTTACAGAGGCCTGGCACAGATACGCAGTATTTT	CASSLQRPGTDTQYF
-	TRBJ1-5	TRBV15	TRBD1	TGTGCCACCAGCAGAGAAAACCCGACAGGGGTCGTTAATCAGCCCCAGCATTTT	CATSRENPTGVVNQPQHF
once	TRBJ2-1	TRBV7-9	-	TGTGCCAGCAGCTTAGACCCTGAGCAGTTCTTC	CASSLDPEQFF
once	TRBJ2-1	TRBV7-6	-	TGTGCCAGCAGCTTAGCCGTTGGCGGTACCTACAATGAGCAGTTCTTC	CASSLAVGGTYNEQFF